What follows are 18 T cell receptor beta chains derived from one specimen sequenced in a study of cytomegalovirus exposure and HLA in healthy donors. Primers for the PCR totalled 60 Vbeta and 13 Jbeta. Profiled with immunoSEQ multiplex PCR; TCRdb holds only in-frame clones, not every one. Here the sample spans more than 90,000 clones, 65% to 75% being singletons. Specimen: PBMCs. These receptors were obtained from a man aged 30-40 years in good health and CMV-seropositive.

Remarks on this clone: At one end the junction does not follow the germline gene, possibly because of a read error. CDR3 residues: CASSGAGYEQCF. The CDR3 DNA reads TGTGCCAGCAGTGGCGCAGGCTACGAGCAGTGCTTC. The chain has TRBV6-5 and TRBJ2-7; D is unresolved. This CDR3 contains 12 residues. Per germline, CDR1 MNHEY and CDR2 SVGAGI.

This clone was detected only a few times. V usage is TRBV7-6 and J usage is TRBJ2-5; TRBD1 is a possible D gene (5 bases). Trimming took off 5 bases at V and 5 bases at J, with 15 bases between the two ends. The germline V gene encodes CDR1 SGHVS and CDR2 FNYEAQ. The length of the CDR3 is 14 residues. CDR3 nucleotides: TGTGCCAGCAGCGCGCGCTTAGGGGTGGAGACCCAGTACTTC. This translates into CASSARLGVETQYF.

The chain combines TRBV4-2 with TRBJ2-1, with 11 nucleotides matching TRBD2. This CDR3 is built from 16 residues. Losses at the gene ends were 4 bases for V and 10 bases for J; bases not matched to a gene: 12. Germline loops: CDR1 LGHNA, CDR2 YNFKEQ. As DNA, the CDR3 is TGTGCCAGCAGCCGGTCGACTAGCGGGGCGGGCGGAGAGCAGTTCTTC. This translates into CASSRSTSGAGGEQFF.

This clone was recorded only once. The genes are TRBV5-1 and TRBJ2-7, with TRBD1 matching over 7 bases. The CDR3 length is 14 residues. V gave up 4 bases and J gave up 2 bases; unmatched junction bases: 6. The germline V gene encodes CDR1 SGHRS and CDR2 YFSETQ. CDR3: CASSPNRGPYEQYF. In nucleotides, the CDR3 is TGCGCCAGCAGCCCTAACAGGGGACCCTACGAGCAGTACTTC.

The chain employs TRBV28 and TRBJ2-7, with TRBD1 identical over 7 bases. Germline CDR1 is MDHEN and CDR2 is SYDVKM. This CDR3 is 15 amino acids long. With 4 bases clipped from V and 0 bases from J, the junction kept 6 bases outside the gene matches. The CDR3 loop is CASSYLTGPSYEQYF. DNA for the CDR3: TGTGCCAGCAGTTACTTGACAGGGCCCTCCTACGAGCAGTACTTC.

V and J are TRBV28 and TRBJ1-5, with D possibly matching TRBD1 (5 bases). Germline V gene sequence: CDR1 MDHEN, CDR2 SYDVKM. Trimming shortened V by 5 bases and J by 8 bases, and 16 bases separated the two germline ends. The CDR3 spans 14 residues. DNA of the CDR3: TGTGCCAGCAGTAGTATAGGCAGGGAGGAGCCCCAGCATTTT. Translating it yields CASSSIGREEPQHF.

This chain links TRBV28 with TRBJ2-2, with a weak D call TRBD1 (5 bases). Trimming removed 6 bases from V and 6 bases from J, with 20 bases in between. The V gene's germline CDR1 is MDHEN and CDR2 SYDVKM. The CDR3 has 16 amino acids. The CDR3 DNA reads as TGTGCCAGCAGCAAATTAAGGGGTTTTTACCCCGGGGAGCTGTTTTTT. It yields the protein CASSKLRGFYPGELFF.

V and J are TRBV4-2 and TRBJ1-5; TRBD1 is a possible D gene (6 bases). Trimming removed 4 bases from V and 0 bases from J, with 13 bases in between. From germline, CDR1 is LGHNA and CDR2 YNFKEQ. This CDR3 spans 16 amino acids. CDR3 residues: CASSPGQIYSNQPQHF. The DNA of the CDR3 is TGTGCCAGCAGCCCAGGACAGATTTATAGCAATCAGCCCCAGCATTTT.

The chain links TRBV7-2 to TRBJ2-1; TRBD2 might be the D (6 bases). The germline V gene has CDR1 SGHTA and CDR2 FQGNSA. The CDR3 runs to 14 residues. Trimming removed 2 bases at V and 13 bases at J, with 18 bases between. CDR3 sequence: CASSLPWTLAIQFF. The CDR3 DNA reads TGTGCCAGCAGCTTACCGTGGACCCTAGCGATTCAGTTCTTC.

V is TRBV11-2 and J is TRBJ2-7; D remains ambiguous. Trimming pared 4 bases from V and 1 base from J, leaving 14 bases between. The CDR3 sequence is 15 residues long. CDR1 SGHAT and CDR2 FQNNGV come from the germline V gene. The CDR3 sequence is CASSSLLGQSYEQYF. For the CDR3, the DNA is TGTGCCAGCAGCTCCCTCCTTGGTCAGTCCTACGAGCAGTACTTC.

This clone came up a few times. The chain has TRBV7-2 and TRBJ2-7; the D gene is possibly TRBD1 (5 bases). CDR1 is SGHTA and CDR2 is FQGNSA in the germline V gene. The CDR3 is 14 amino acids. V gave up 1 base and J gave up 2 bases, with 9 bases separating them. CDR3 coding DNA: TGTGCCAGCAGCTTAGATGCAGGGCCCTACGAGCAGTACTTC. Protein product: CASSLDAGPYEQYF.

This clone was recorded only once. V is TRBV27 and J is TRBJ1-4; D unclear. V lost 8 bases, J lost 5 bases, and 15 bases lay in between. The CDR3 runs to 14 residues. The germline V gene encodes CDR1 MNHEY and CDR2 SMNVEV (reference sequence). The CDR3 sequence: CASSPYRANEKLFF. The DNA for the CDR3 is TGTGCCAGCTCCCCGTACCGCGCAAATGAAAAACTGTTTTTT.

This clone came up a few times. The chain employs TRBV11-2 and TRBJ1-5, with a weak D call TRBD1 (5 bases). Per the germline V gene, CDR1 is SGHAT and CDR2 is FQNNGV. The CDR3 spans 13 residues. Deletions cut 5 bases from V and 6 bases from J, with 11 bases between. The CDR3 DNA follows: TGTGCCAGCAGCCCAGGGTATGGTCAGCCCCAGCATTTT. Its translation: CASSPGYGQPQHF.

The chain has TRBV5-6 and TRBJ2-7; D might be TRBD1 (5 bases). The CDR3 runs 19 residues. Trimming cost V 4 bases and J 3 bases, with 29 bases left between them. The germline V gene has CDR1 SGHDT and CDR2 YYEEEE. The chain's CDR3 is CASSQGPITPTTEIYEQYF. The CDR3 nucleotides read TGTGCCAGCAGCCAGGGCCCCATTACTCCGACGACCGAGATCTACGAGCAGTACTTC.

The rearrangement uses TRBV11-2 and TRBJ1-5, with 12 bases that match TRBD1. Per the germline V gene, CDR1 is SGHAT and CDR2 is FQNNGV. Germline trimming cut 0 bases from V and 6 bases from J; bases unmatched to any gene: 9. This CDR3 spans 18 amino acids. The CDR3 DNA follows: TGTGCCAGCAGCTTAGATGAGGGGACAGGGGGCGCGGGTCAGCCCCAGCATTTT. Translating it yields CASSLDEGTGGAGQPQHF.

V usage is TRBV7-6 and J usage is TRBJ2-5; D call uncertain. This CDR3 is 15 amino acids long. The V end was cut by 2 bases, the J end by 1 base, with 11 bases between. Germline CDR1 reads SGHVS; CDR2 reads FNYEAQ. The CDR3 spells CASSLRRVSQETQYF. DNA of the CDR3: TGTGCCAGCAGCTTACGCCGGGTCTCCCAAGAGACCCAGTACTTC. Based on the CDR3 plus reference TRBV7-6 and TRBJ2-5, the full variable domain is GAGVSQSPRYKVTKRGQDVALRCDPISGHVSLYWYRQALGQGPEFLTYFNYEAQQDKSGLPNDRFSAERPEGSISTLTIQRTEQRDSAMYRCASSLRRVSQETQYFGPGTRLLVL.

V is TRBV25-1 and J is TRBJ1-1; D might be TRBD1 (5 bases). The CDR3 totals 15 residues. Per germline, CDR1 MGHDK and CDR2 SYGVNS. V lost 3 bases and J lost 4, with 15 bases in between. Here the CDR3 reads CASSEQGGEGTEAFF. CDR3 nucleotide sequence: TGTGCCAGCAGTGAGCAGGGAGGAGAGGGCACTGAAGCTTTCTTT.

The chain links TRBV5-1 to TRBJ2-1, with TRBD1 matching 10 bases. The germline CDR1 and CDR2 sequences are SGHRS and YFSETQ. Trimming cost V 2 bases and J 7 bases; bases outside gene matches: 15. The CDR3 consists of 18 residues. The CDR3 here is CASSFLRGGTGVSNEQFF. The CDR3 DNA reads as TGCGCCAGCAGCTTCCTTCGGGGAGGGACAGGGGTTTCGAATGAGCAGTTCTTC.